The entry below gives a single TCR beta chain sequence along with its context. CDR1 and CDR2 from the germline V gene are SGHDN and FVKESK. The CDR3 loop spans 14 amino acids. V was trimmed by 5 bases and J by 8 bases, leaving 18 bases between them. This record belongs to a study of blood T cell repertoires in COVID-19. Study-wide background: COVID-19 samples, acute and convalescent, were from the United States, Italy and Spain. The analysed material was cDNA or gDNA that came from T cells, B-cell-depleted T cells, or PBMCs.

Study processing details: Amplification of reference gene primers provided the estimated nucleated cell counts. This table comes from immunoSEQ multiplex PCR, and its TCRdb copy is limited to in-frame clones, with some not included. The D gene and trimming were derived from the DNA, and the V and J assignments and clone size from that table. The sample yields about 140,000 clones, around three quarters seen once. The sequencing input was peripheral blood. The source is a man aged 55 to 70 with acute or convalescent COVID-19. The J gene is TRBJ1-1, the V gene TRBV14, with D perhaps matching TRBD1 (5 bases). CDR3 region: CASSFNTDGGEAFF. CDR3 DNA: TGTGCCAGCAGCTTTAATACAGACGGGGGAGAAGCTTTCTTT.